The 5 T cell receptor beta chains reported below all come from one sample, sequenced in a study of neurological immune-mediated disorders. One entry per CDR3 protein results from TCRdb running MiXCR on the 5' RACE reads. The sample has some 65,000 distinct CDR3 sequences, around 4% seen once. Sequenced sample: PBMCs. These receptors all stem from a man aged 50-60 years with multiple sclerosis.

This clonotype was picked up many times. The chain couples TRBV7-6 to TRBJ2-1; TRBD1 or TRBD2 may be the D gene (5 bases each). CDR3 size: 14 residues. Germline values: CDR1 SGHVS, CDR2 FNYEAQ. Trimming took 5 bases from V and 4 from J, leaving 12 bases between them. This CDR3 reads CASSPDRLYNEQFF. The CDR3 nucleotides are TGTGCCAGCAGCCCCGACAGACTATACAATGAGCAGTTCTTC. The whole variable domain, remainder taken from reference TRBV7-6 and TRBJ2-1, is GAGVSQSPRYKVTKRGQDVALRCDPISGHVSLYWYRQALGQGPEFLTYFNYEAQQDKSGLPNDRFSAERPEGSISTLTIQRTEQRDSAMYRCASSPDRLYNEQFFGPGTRLTVL.

The table lists this clonotype with many counts. The V and J genes are TRBV28 and TRBJ1-5; unclear D gene. CDR3 size: 11 residues. V lost 3 bases and J lost 3, with 0 bases in between. CDR1 MDHEN and CDR2 SYDVKM come from the germline V gene. The CDR3 spells CASSFNQPQHF. CDR3 DNA: TGTGCCAGCAGTTTCAATCAGCCCCAGCATTTT. Full variable domain (rest looked up from reference TRBV28 and TRBJ1-5): DVKVTQSSRYLVKRTGEKVFLECVQDMDHENMFWYRQDPGLGLRLIYFSYDVKMKEKGDIPEGYSVSREKKERFSLILESASTNQTSMYLCASSFNQPQHFGDGTRLSIL.

This clonotype was found a few times. The V call is TRBV6-4, the J call TRBJ1-3; D gene uncertain. V was pared by 4 bases and J by 4 bases, with 14 bases between. The CDR3 spans 15 residues. Germline V gene lookup returns CDR1 MRHNA and CDR2 SNTAGT. CDR3 DNA sequence: TGTGCCAGCAGTGTCCGGACGGCCTCCGGAAACACCATATATTTT. It translates to CASSVRTASGNTIYF.

A note on this clonotype: Sequence at one end of the junction differs from germline and may be a read error. The chain is built from TRBV6-5 and TRBJ1-5; the D is unclear. The CDR3 consists of 14 residues. Germline assignment: CDR1 MNHEY and CDR2 SVGAGI. CDR3 amino acids: CASSLRDSNQPQNF. The CDR3 DNA reads TGTGCCAGCAGTTTGCGAGATAGCAATCAGCCCCAGAATTTT.

This clonotype was observed many times. This sequence joins TRBV27 and TRBJ1-1; TRBD1 might be the D (6 bases). Per the germline V gene, CDR1 is MNHEY and CDR2 is SMNVEV (reference sequence). CDR3 length: 14 residues. Trimming removed 5 bases at V and 3 bases at J, with 13 bases between. CDR3 nucleotides: TGTGCCAGCAGTCCGACCCGACAGGACACTGAAGCTTTCTTT. Its translation: CASSPTRQDTEAFF.